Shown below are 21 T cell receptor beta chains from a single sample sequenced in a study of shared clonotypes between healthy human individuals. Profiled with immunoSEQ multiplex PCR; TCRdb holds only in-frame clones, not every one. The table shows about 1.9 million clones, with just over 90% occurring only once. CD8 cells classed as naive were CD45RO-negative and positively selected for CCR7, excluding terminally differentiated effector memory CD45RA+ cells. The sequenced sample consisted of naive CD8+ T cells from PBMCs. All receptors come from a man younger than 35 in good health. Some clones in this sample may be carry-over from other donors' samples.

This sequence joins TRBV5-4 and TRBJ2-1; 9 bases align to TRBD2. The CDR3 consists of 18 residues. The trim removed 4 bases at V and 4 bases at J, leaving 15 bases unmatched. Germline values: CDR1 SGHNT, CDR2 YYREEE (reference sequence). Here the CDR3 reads CASSLRTTSGHKYNEQFF. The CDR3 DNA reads TGTGCCAGCAGCCTACGCACGACTAGCGGACACAAATACAATGAGCAGTTCTTC. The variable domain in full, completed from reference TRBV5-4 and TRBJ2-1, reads ETGVTQSPTHLIKTRGQQVTLRCSSQSGHNTVSWYQQALGQGPQFIFQYYREEENGRGNFPPRFSGLQFPNYSSELNVNALELDDSALYLCASSLRTTSGHKYNEQFFGPGTRLTVL.

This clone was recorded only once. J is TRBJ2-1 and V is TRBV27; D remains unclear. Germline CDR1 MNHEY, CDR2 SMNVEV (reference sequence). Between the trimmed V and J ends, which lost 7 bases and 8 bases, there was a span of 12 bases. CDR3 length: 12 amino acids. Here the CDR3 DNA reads TGTGCCAGCACCTCCGCGTACGATGAGCAGTTCTTC. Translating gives CASTSAYDEQFF.

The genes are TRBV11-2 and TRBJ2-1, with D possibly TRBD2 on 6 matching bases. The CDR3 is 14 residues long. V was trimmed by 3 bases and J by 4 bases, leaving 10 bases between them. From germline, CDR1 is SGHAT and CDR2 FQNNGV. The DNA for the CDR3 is TGTGCCAGCAGCTTTGTCGGAGGGTACAATGAGCAGTTCTTC. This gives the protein CASSFVGGYNEQFF.

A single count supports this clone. Here the CDR3 reads CASSSTHLAGVATGELFF. The CDR3 DNA reads TGTGCCAGCAGCTCAACTCACCTAGCGGGAGTTGCGACCGGGGAGCTGTTTTTT. The chain employs TRBV7-9 and TRBJ2-2; 10 nucleotides agree with TRBD2. Germline assignment: CDR1 SEHNR and CDR2 FQNEAQ (reference sequence). The CDR3 has 18 amino acids. V lost 4 bases and J lost 5; bases outside the gene matches: 13.

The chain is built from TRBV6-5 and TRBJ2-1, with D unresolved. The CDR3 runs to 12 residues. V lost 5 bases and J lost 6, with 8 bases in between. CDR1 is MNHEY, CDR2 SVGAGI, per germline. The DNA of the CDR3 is TGTGCCAGCAGTCCTGACTCCAATGAGCAGTTCTTC. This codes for CASSPDSNEQFF.

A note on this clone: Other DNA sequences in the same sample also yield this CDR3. Here the CDR3 reads CASSLALNTEAFF. For the CDR3, the DNA is TGTGCCAGCAGCTTGGCCTTGAACACTGAAGCTTTCTTT. The chain couples TRBV5-4 to TRBJ1-1; D is uncertain. This CDR3 has 13 residues. The germline V and J ends were trimmed by 0 bases and 0 bases, with 3 bases remaining between them. Per germline, CDR1 SGHNT and CDR2 YYREEE (reference sequence).

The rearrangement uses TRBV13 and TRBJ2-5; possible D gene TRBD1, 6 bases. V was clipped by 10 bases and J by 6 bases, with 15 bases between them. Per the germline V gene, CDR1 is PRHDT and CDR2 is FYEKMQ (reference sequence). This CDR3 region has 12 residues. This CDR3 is CATAVGAKTQYF. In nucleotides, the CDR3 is TGTGCCACCGCGGTGGGGGCTAAGACCCAGTACTTC.

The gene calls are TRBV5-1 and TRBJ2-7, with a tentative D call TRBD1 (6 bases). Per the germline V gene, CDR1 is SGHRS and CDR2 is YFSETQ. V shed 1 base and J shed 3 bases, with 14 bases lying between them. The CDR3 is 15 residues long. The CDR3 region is CASSLNKGVDYEQYF. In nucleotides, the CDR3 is TGCGCCAGCAGCTTGAATAAGGGGGTCGACTACGAGCAGTACTTC. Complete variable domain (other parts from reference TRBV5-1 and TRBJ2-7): KAGVTQTPRYLIKTRGQQVTLSCSPISGHRSVSWYQQTPGQGLQFLFEYFSETQRNKGNFPGRFSGRQFSNSRSEMNVSTLELGDSALYLCASSLNKGVDYEQYFGPGTRLTVT.

The CDR3 here is CASSLLTWTVTPNTGELFF. The CDR3 region has the DNA TGTGCCAGCAGTTTACTCACTTGGACAGTTACGCCGAACACCGGGGAGCTGTTTTTT. J is TRBJ2-2 and V is TRBV27; the D gene is possibly TRBD1 (6 bases). The CDR3 is 19 residues long. Germline lookup yields CDR1 MNHEY and CDR2 SMNVEV (reference sequence). V shed 2 bases and J shed 0 bases, with 19 bases lying between them.

DNA for the CDR3: TGTGCCAGCAGCCCCGGACTAGCGGGAGTGAAGTACAATGAGCAGTTCTTC. Translated: CASSPGLAGVKYNEQFF. This chain uses TRBV5-4 with TRBJ2-1; 13 bases are shared with TRBD2. Germline loops: CDR1 SGHNT, CDR2 YYREEE (reference sequence). The CDR3 has 17 residues. J lost 4 bases, V lost 4 bases, and 8 bases had no gene match.

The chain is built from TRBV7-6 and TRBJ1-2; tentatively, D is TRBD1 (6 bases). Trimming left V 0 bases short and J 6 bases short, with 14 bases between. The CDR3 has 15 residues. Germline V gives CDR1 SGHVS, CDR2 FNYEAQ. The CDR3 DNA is TGTGCCAGCAGCTTAGCGGGGCGGGGGCTGGATGGCTACACCTTC. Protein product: CASSLAGRGLDGYTF.

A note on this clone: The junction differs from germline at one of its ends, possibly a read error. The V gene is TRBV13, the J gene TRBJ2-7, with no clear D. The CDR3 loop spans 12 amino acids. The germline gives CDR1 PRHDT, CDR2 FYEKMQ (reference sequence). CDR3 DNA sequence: TGTGCCGGCAGCTTAGGCAGCTACGAGCAGTACTTC. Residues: CAGSLGSYEQYF. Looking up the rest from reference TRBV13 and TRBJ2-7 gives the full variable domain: AAGVIQSPRHLIKEKRETATLKCYPIPRHDTVYWYQQGPGQDPQFLISFYEKMQSDKGSIPDRFSAQQFSDYHSELNMSSLELGDSALYFCAGSLGSYEQYFGPGTRLTVT.

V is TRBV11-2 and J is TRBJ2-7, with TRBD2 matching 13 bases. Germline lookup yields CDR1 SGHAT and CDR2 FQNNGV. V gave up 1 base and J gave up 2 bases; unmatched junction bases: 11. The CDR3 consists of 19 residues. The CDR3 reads CASSLAAIRGLAGTYEQYF. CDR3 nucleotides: TGTGCCAGCAGCTTAGCCGCTATACGGGGACTAGCGGGAACCTACGAGCAGTACTTC.

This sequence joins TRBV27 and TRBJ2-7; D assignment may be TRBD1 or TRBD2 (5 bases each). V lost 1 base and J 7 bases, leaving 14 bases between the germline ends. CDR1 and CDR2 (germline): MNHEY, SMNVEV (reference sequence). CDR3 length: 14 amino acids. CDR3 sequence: CASSLWGSLGEQYF. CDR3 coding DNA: TGTGCCAGCAGTTTATGGGGGTCTTTAGGAGAGCAGTACTTC.

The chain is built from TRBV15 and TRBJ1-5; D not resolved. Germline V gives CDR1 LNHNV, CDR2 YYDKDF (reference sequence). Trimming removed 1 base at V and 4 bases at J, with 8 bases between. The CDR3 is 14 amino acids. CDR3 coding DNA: TGTGCCACCAGCAGAGTAGCGGGGAATCAGCCCCAGCATTTT. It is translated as CATSRVAGNQPQHF.

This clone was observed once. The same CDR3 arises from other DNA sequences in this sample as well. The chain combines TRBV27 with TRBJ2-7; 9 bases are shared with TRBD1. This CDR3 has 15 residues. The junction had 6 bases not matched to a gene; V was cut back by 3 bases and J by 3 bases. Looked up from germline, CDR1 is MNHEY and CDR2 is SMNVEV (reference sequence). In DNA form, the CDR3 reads TGTGCCAGCAGTTTCTCTGGGACAGGGAACTACGAGCAGTACTTC. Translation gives CASSFSGTGNYEQYF.

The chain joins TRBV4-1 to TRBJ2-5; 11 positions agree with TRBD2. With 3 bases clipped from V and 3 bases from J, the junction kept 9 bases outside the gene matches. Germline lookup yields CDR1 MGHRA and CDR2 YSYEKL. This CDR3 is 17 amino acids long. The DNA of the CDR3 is TGCGCCAGCAGCCAGAGCGGTAAACTAGCGGGAGAAGAGACCCAGTACTTC. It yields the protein CASSQSGKLAGEETQYF.

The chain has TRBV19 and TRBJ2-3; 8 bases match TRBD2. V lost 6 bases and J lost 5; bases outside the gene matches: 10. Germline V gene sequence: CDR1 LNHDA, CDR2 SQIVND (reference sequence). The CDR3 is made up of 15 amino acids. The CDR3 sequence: CASSIRSGSLDTQYF. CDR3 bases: TGTGCCAGTAGCATACGGAGCGGGAGTTTAGATACGCAGTATTTT.

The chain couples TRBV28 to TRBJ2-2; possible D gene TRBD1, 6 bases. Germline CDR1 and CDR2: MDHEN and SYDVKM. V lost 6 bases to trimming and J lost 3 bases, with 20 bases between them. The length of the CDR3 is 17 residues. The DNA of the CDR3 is TGTGCCAGCAGCCTAGCTTTGGGGCAGGGGTACACCGGGGAGCTGTTTTTT. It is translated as CASSLALGQGYTGELFF.

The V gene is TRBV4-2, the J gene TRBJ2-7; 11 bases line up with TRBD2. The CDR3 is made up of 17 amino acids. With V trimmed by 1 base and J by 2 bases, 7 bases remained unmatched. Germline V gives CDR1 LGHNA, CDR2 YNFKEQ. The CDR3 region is CASSQGGTSGAAYEQYF. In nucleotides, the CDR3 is TGTGCCAGCAGCCAAGGCGGGACTAGCGGAGCAGCCTACGAGCAGTACTTC.

In DNA, the CDR3 is TGCGCCAGCGCCGGTGTAGCGGTCCCTAGCACAGATACGCAGTATTTT. Protein sequence: CASAGVAVPSTDTQYF. The chain has TRBV4-1 and TRBJ2-3, with D possibly TRBD2 on 6 matching bases. This CDR3 region has 16 residues. Germline V gene lookup returns CDR1 MGHRA and CDR2 YSYEKL. Between the trimmed V and J ends, which lost 8 bases and 0 bases, there was a span of 18 bases.